Below, 9 T cell receptor beta chains from the same sample are listed, as sequenced in a study of blood T cell repertoires in COVID-19 (dated by TCRdb to 2020 to 2021). The receptor library was made with the immunoSEQ multiplex PCR assay. TCRdb obtained this table from immuneACCESS and retained in-frame rearrangements with V and J assigned. These tables miss some clones; where compared with another copy, unresolved V genes account for less than half of the shortfall, and the remainder is unexplained. The table for this sample lists around 260,000 clones; 84% of them were counted only once. The biggest ten clones account for over 4% of the sample. Material for sequencing was PBMCs or T cells enriched from blood (not recorded which). Receptor source: a man aged 25 to 45 with acute COVID-19.

This clone was recorded once. The CDR3 here is CASSEEVAAPLEQYV. The DNA of the CDR3 is TGTGCCAGCAGTGAAGAGGTTGCGGCCCCGTTAGAGCAGTACGTC. The rearrangement joins TRBV6-1 to TRBJ2-7; unclear D gene. The CDR3 extends over 15 amino acids. CDR1 is MNHNS, CDR2 SASEGT, per germline. With 1 base removed from V and 7 bases from J, the gap between germline ends came to 17 bases.

This chain connects TRBV9 to TRBJ2-5; weak D call: TRBD1 (6 bases). V gave up 3 bases and J gave up 2 bases, with 17 bases separating them. Germline lookup yields CDR1 SGDLS and CDR2 YYNGEE. This CDR3 region has 16 residues. The CDR3 loop reads CASSARTEAVQETQYF. CDR3 nucleotides: TGTGCCAGCAGCGCCAGGACAGAGGCAGTTCAAGAGACCCAGTACTTC.

J is TRBJ2-7 and V is TRBV5-4; 12 positions match TRBD1. V shed 7 bases and J 4 bases; nucleotides not matched to a gene: 6. Germline V gene sequence: CDR1 SGHNT, CDR2 YYREEE (reference sequence). The CDR3 sequence is 14 residues long. The CDR3 DNA sequence: TGTGCCAGCGGACCGGGACAGGGGGCTTACGAGCAGTACGTC. This gives the protein CASGPGQGAYEQYV.

The chain employs TRBV27 and TRBJ2-3, with TRBD2 matching over 10 bases. V dropped 8 bases and J dropped 3; count of bases not matched to a gene: 11. Per the germline V gene, CDR1 is MNHEY and CDR2 is SMNVEV (reference sequence). The CDR3 contains 16 residues. The DNA for the CDR3 is TGTGCCAGCGCCAATAGCGGGAGGACCCGGACAGATACGCAGTATTTT. The encoded protein is CASANSGRTRTDTQYF.

The V gene is TRBV3-1 (or the pseudogene TRBV3-2), the J gene TRBJ2-1; 16 bases are shared with TRBD2. CDR3 size: 19 residues. Trimming took 6 bases from V and 1 from J; bases not matched to a gene: 9. In germline, CDR1 is LGHDT, CDR2 YNNKEL (reference sequence). CDR3 sequence (DNA): TGTGCCAGCAGTCGCTCGGGACTAGCGGGGGGGCGTTCCTACAATGAGCAGTTCTTC. Protein sequence: CASSRSGLAGGRSYNEQFF.

This clone has just one count. The chain links TRBV29-1 to TRBJ1-2; 8 bases are shared with TRBD1. Trimming cost V 7 bases and J 6 bases; bases outside gene matches: 13. The CDR3 has 14 residues. Germline lookup yields CDR1 SQVTM and CDR2 ANQGSEA. Here the CDR3 reads CSAKDREKMNGYTF. As DNA, the CDR3 is TGCAGCGCTAAGGACAGGGAAAAAATGAATGGCTACACCTTC.

CDR3 protein: CASSYLDRQRTDTQYF. CDR3 sequence (DNA): TGTGCCAGCAGTTACCTGGACAGGCAACGCACAGATACGCAGTATTTT. The chain couples TRBV6-5 to TRBJ2-3; 7 bases match TRBD1. Germline CDR1 is MNHEY and CDR2 is SVGAGI. J lost 1 base, V lost 2 bases, and 6 bases had no gene match. CDR3 length equals 16 residues.

The chain links TRBV30 to TRBJ2-7, with D tentatively TRBD2 (5 bases). Germline assignment: CDR1 GTSNPN and CDR2 SVGIG (reference sequence). The CDR3 has 14 residues. Trimming removed 0 bases at V and 5 bases at J, with 14 bases between. CDR3 region: CAWSVGGWRNEQYV. The CDR3 bases are TGTGCCTGGAGTGTAGGTGGCTGGAGGAACGAGCAGTACGTC.

The rearrangement joins TRBV9 to TRBJ1-4; D remains unclear. In germline, CDR1 is SGDLS, CDR2 YYNGEE. The CDR3 loop spans 13 amino acids. Trimming removed 0 bases from V and 5 bases from J, with 5 bases in between. The CDR3 sequence: CASSVGGNEKLFF. CDR3 DNA sequence: TGTGCCAGCAGCGTAGGCGGGAATGAAAAACTGTTTTTT.